This TCR beta chain is drawn from a study of post-analysis software for immune sequencing data. Built from TCR beta cDNA, the libraries had unique molecular identifiers in them. TCRdb ran MiXCR on the PCR reads and lists one entry per CDR3 protein. The table records around 710,000 distinct CDR3 sequences, roughly 50% of them present only once. Overall study results and limits: Five or six TRBV segments were significantly more frequent in patients than in controls. TRBV5-6, TRBV5-1 and TRBV20-1 were among these segments. Multiple sclerosis patients showed significantly lower normalized Chao1 diversity than controls did.

In regard to this clonotype: The target antigen is unknown.

Germline V lookup: CDR1 SGHTA, CDR2 FQGTGA. This CDR3 spans 14 amino acids. V lost 5 bases and J 3 bases, leaving 13 bases between the germline ends. This receptor was taken from a girl aged 10 to 17 with multiple sclerosis. The rearrangement joins TRBV7-3 to TRBJ2-5, with a tentative D call TRBD2 (5 bases). The sequencing sample was made of blood. The CDR3 DNA reads TGTGCCAGCAGCCCCTACGGGGTAAAAGAGACCCAGTACTTC. It yields the protein CASSPYGVKETQYF.